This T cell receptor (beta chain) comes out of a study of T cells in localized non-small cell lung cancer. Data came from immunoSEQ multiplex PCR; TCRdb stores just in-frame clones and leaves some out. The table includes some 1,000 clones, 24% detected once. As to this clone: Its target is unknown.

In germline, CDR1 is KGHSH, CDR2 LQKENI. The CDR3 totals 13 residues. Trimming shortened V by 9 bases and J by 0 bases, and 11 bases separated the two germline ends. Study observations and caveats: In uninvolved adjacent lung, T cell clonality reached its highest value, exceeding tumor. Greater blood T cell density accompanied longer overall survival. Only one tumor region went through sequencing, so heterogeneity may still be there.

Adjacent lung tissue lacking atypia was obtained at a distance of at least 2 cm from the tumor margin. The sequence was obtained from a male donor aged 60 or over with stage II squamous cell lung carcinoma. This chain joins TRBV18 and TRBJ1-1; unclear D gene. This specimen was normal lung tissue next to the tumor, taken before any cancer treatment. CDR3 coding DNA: TGTGCCAGTACCGGTGGGTTGAACACTGAAGCTTTCTTT. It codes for CASTGGLNTEAFF.